This TCR beta chain was observed in a study of OX40 agonist ivuxolimab in advanced cancers. Study-level background: Patients enrolled in dose escalation were diagnosed with hepatocellular carcinoma, melanoma, renal cell or head and neck cancer. Study results and limitations: Partial responders at 0.1-3.0 mg/kg showed near-lowest clonal expansion. Certain nonresponders likewise exhibited a low normalized T-cell clonal expansion. Relative to CD4+ cells, CD8+ T cells on average had more expanded clones.

The table lists this clone with a count of one. No antigen is known for it. Sequenced by immunoSEQ multiplex PCR; TCRdb stores in-frame clones only, minus some. The sample comprises 60,000 to 65,000 clones, 80% to 95% of which are singletons, and roughly 0.45% rests with the top ten. Germline values: CDR1 MNHEY, CDR2 SVGAGI. The CDR3 extends over 16 amino acids. V shed 0 bases and J shed 2 bases, with 10 bases lying between them. Here the sequenced sample was CD4+ or CD8+ T cells sorted from blood, taken in a trial of the OX40 agonist ivuxolimab. The chain couples TRBV6-5 to TRBJ2-2, with D possibly being TRBD1 (5 bases). This TCR came from an adult with an advanced solid tumor such as melanoma, head and neck, liver or kidney cancer. The chain's CDR3 is CASSYSDRINTGELFF. Here the CDR3 DNA reads TGTGCCAGCAGTTACTCCGACAGAATAAACACCGGGGAGCTGTTTTTT.